Sequencing of this T cell receptor (beta chain) was carried out in a study of T cell responses to AZD1222 COVID-19 vaccine. Generated by immunoSEQ multiplex PCR, the TCRdb table keeps only in-frame clones and is missing some. The sample comprises about 150,000 clones, about nine tenths of which are singletons, and roughly 9.1% rests with the top ten. V lost 5 bases and J 5 bases, leaving 15 bases between the germline ends. The CDR3 covers 15 residues. From germline, CDR1 is SGHTA and CDR2 FQGNSA. Overall study results and limits: Spike was spanned by vaccine-associated CD4 TCRs, with dominance at 160-218 and 743-854.

On this clone itself: Its antigen remains unknown.

The analysis combined second doses at about 4 or about 12 weeks. The chain is built from TRBV7-2 and TRBJ2-2; D may match TRBD1 or TRBD2 (6 bases each). The TCR originated in an adult who received the AZD1222 COVID-19 vaccine. The sample here was peripheral blood, taken 28 days after the second AZD1222 dose. CDR3 nucleotides: TGTGCCAGCAGCCCAGGGGTTGGAGGGACCGGGGAGCTGTTTTTT. Translating gives CASSPGVGGTGELFF.